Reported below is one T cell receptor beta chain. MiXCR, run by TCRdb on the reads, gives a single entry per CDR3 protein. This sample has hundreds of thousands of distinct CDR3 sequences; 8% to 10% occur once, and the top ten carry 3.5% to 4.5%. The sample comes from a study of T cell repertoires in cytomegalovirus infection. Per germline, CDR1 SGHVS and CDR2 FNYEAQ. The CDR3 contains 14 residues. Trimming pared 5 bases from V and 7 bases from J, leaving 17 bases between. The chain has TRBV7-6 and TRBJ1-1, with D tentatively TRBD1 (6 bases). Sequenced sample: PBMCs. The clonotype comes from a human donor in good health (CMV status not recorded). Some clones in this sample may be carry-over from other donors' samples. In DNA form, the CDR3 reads TGTGCCAGCAGCCCGACAGCCAGGGGAATTGAAGCTTTCTTT. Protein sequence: CASSPTARGIEAFF.